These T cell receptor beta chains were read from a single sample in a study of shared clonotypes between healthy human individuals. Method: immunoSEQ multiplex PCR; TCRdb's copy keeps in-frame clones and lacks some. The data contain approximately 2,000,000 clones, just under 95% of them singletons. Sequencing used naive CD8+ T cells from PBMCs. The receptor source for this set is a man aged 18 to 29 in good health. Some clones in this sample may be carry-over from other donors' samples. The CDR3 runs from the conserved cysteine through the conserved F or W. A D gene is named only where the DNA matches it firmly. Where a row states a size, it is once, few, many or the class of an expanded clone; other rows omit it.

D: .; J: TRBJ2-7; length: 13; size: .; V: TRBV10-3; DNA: TGTGCCATCAGTGTTGGGGGGCATAACGAGCAGTACTTC; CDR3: CAISVGGHNEQYF
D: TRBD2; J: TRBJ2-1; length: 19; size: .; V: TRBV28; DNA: TGTGCCAGCAGTTCCGGGACTAGCGGGAGGGCAAGATCCTACAATGAGCAGTTCTTC; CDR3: CASSSGTSGRARSYNEQFF
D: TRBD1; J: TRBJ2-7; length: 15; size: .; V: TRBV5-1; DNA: TGCGCCAGCAGCTCCTGGACAGGGAAATTGTACGAGCAGTACTTC; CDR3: CASSSWTGKLYEQYF
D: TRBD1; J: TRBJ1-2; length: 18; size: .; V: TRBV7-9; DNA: TGTGCCAGCAGCTTGGGACAGGGGATCCCAACCATTAACTATGGCTACACCTTC; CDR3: CASSLGQGIPTINYGYTF
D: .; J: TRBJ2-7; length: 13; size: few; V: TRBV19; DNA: TGTGCCAGTAGTATGGACAGCTCCTACGAGCAGTACTTC; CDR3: CASSMDSSYEQYF
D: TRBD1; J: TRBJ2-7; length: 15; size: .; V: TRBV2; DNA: TGTGCCAGCAGTGAAAGGGACAGGGACAACTACGAGCAGTACTTC; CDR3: CASSERDRDNYEQYF
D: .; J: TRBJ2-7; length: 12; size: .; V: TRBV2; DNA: TGTGCCAGCAGCGAAAGCTCCTACGAGCAGTACTTC; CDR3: CASSESSYEQYF
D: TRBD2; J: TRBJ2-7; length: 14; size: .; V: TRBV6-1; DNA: TGTGCCAGCAGTGATGGGACTAGCGGCTACGAGCAGTACTTC; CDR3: CASSDGTSGYEQYF
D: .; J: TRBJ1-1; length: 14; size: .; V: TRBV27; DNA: TGTGCCAGCAGTCCAAACCCCAGGGATACTGAAGCTTTCTTT; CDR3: CASSPNPRDTEAFF
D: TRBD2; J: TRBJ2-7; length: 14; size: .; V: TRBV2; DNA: TGTGCCAGCAGTGAAGGCGGGAGTCGCTACGAGCAGTACTTC; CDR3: CASSEGGSRYEQYF
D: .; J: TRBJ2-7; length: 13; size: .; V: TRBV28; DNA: TGTGCCAGCTCCCCCGTCAGCTCCTACGAGCAGTACTTC; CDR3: CASSPVSSYEQYF
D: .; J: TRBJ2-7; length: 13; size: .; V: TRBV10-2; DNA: TGCGCCAGCAGCGGCCAGAACCCCTACGAGCAGTACTTC; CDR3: CASSGQNPYEQYF
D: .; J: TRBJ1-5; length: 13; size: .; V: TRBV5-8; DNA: TGTGCCAGCAGCCCCGAAGTTAATCAGCCCCAGCATTTT; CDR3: CASSPEVNQPQHF
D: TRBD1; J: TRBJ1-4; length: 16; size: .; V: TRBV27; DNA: TGTGCCAGCAGGGAACTCGGACAGGGATTAAATGAAAAACTGTTTTTT; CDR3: CASRELGQGLNEKLFF
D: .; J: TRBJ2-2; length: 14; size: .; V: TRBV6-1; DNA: TGTGCCAGCAGTGATTGGACTTACACCGGGGAGCTGTTTTTT; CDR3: CASSDWTYTGELFF
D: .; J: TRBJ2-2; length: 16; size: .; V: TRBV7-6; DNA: TGTGCCAGCAGCCGCCGTACGGGAGCTCATAACGGGGAGCTGTTTTTT; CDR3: CASSRRTGAHNGELFF
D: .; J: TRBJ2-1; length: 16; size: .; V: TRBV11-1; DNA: TGTGCCAGCAGCCTTTTCGACCCAGCCTCCTACAATGAGCAGTTCTTC; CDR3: CASSLFDPASYNEQFF
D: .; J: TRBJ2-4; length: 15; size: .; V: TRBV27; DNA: TGTGCCAGCAGCTGGGGGAGCGCAGCCAAAAACATTCAGTACTTC; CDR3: CASSWGSAAKNIQYF
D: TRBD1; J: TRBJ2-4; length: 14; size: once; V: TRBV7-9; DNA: TGTGCCAGCAGCTCCAGGGGGCAAGGGGACATTCAGTACTTC; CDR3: CASSSRGQGDIQYF
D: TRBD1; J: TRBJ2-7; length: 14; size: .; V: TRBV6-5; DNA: TGTGCCAGCAGTTCGGACAGGGGGGGCTACGAGCAGTACTTC; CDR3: CASSSDRGGYEQYF
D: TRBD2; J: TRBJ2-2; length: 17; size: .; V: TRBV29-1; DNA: TGCAGCTCCTTACGGGAGGGGGGGCCCACGAACACCGGGGAGCTGTTTTTT; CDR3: CSSLREGGPTNTGELFF
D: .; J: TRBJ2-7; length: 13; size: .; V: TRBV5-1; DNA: TGCGCCAGCAGCTTGGGTGGGCCCTACGAGCAGTACTTC; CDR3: CASSLGGPYEQYF
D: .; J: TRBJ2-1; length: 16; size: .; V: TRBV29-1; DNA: TGCAGCGTTGAAGATCTTGGCCGGGAGCGAGTGAATGAGCAGTTCTTC; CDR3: CSVEDLGRERVNEQFF
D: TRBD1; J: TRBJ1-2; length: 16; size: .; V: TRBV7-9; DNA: TGTGCCAGCAGCTTAGGGGCAGGGGGCCCTAATGGGGGCTACACCTTC; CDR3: CASSLGAGGPNGGYTF
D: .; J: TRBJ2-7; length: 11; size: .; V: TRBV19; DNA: TGTGCCAGTAGCACGGGCAACGAGCAGTACTTC; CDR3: CASSTGNEQYF
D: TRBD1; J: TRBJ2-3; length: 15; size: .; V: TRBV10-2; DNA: TGCGCCAGCAGGGACAGGGGTTCTAGCACAGATACGCAGTATTTT; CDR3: CASRDRGSSTDTQYF
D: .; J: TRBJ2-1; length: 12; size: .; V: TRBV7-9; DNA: TGTGCCAGCAGCGGACGTGACAATGAGCAGTTCTTC; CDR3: CASSGRDNEQFF
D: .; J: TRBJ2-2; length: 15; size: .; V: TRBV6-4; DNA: TGTGCCAGCAGTGACCTTAAGGCCAGGGGCGGGGAGCTGTTTTTT; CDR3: CASSDLKARGGELFF
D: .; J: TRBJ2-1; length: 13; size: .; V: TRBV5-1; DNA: TGCGCCAGCAGCTTGGAAGCTTACAATGAGCAGTTCTTC; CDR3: CASSLEAYNEQFF
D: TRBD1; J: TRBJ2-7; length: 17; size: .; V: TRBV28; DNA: TGTGCCAGCAGCGGACAGGGGGCCGGAAGTGACCCCTACGAGCAGTACTTC; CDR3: CASSGQGAGSDPYEQYF
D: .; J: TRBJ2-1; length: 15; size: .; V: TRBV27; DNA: TGTGCCAGCAGCATACAGGGCATGCCGGGCAATGAGCAGTTCTTC; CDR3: CASSIQGMPGNEQFF
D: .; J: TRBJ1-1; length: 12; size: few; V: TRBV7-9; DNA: TGTGCCAGCAGCTTTGGCTCCCCTGAAGCTTTCTTT; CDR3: CASSFGSPEAFF
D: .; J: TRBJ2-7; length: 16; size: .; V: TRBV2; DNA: TGTGCCAGTAAGTTCCGAGTGGTCCGGGACGCCTACGAGCAGTACTTC; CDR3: CASKFRVVRDAYEQYF
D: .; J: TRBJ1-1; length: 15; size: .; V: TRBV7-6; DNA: TGTGCCAGCAGCACTCTCGCGGGCGAGAACACTGAAGCTTTCTTT; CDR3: CASSTLAGENTEAFF
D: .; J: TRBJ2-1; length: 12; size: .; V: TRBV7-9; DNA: TGTGCCAGCAGCCCGGGCCGGGATGAGCAGTTCTTC; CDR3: CASSPGRDEQFF
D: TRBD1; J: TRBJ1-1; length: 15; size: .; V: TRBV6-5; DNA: TGTGCCAGCACACCCCCCCGGGACAGGGGGGCTGAAGCTTTCTTT; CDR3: CASTPPRDRGAEAFF
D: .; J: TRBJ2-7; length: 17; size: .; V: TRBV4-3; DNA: TGCGCCAGCAGCCAAGATCTAGTTGGGGCTAGCCCCTACGAGCAGTACTTC; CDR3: CASSQDLVGASPYEQYF
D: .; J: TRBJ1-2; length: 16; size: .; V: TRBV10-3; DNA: TGTGCCATCAGTGAGCCTGTGGGACGGACTCCATATGGCTACACCTTC; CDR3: CAISEPVGRTPYGYTF
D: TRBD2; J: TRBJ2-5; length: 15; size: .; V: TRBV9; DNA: TGTGCCAGCAGCGTAGAGCGGGAGTCGCCGGGGGACCAGTACTTC; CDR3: CASSVERESPGDQYF
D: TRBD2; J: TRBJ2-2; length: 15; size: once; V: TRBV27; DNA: TGTGCCAGCAGTAAGAGCGGGAGGGACACCGGGGAGCTGTTTTTT; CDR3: CASSKSGRDTGELFF
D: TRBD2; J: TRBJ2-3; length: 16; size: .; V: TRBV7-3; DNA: TGTGCCAGCGGCTTACTGGGAGCGGGAGGCACAGATACGCAGTATTTT; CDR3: CASGLLGAGGTDTQYF
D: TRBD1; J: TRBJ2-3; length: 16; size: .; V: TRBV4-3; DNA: TGCGCCAGCAGCCAAGACCCCGGGACAGGGGCAGATACGCAGTATTTT; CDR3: CASSQDPGTGADTQYF
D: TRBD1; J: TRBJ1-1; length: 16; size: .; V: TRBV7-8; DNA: TGTGCCAGCCGGGCTACGGACAGGTTGACGAACACTGAAGCTTTCTTT; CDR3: CASRATDRLTNTEAFF
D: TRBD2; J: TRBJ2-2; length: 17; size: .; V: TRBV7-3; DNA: TGTGCCAGCAGCTTATTACCCCCTAGCGGGAACACCGGGGAGCTGTTTTTT; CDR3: CASSLLPPSGNTGELFF
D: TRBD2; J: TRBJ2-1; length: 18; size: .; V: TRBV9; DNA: TGTGCCAGCAGCGTCGAGGGGACTAGCGGGAGCTCCTACAATGAGCAGTTCTTC; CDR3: CASSVEGTSGSSYNEQFF
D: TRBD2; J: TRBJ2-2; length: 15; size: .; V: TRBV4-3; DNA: TGCGCCAGCAGCCAAGGGACTAGCGGGCTTGAGGAGCTGTTTTTT; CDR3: CASSQGTSGLEELFF
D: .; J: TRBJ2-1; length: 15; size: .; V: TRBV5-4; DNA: TGTGCCAGCACCCCTGTCAGCGAACCGTACAATGAGCAGTTCTTC; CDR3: CASTPVSEPYNEQFF
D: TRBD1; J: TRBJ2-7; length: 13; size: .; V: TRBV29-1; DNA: TGCAGCGTTAAGAACAGGGGTAACTACGAGCAGTACTTC; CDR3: CSVKNRGNYEQYF
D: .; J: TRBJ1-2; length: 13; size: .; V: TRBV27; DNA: TGTGCCAGCAGTTTAGGGACACAGTATGGCTACACCTTC; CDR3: CASSLGTQYGYTF
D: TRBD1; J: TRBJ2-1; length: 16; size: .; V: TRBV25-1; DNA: TGTGCCAGCAGTGCTCCGGGGACAGGGCTCGTCGGGGAGCAGTTCTTC; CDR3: CASSAPGTGLVGEQFF
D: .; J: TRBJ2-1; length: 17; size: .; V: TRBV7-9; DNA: TGTGCCAGCAGCGATGGCCCCTATGGTTCGTCCTACAATGAGCAGTTCTTC; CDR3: CASSDGPYGSSYNEQFF
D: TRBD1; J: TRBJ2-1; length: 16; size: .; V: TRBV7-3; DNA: TGTGCCAGCAGCTTCCCGACAGGGGCACTGGGCAATGAGCAGTTCTTC; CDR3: CASSFPTGALGNEQFF
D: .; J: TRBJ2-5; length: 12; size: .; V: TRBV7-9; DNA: TGTGCCAGCAGTTCAGATTGGGAGACCCAGTACTTC; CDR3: CASSSDWETQYF
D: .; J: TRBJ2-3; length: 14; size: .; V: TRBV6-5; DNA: TGTGCCAGCTCTGGGGTTTTCAGCACAGATACGCAGTATTTT; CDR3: CASSGVFSTDTQYF
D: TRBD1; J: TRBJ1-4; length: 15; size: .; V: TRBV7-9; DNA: TGTGCCAGCAGCCCAACAGGGGGTGGAAGTGAAAAACTGTTTTTT; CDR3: CASSPTGGGSEKLFF
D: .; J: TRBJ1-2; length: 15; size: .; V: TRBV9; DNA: TGTGCCAGCAGCTCCGGGGGGCCTGCCGCATATGGCTACACCTTC; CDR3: CASSSGGPAAYGYTF
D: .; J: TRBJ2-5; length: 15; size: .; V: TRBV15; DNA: TGTGCCACCAGCAATGGCAGGGACGACCAAGAGACCCAGTACTTC; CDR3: CATSNGRDDQETQYF
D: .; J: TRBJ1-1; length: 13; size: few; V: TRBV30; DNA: TGTGCCTGGAGTGTACGAGGGTGGACTGAAGCTTTCTTT; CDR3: CAWSVRGWTEAFF
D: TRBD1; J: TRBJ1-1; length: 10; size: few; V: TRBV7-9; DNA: TGTGCCAGCACGCCTTCGGGACAGACTTTT; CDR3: CASTPSGQTF